These 19 T cell receptor beta chains were all obtained from the same sample, sequenced in a study of T-cell memory formation after mild COVID-19. TCRdb itself ran the 5' RACE reads through MiXCR, one entry per CDR3 protein. The sample holds 380,000 or so distinct CDR3 sequences; roughly an eighth are singletons and the top ten take around a fifth. The sequenced material came from PBMCs or a T cell subset sorted from them (not recorded which). The receptors were gathered from a man aged 18 to 30 who had mild COVID-19 (a few samples of this study predate the infection). Cell type and time point are not known.

This clonotype has a handful of counts. V gene TRBV6-2 or TRBV6-3 combines with J gene TRBJ2-7, with D maybe TRBD1 (5 bases). V was cut by 6 bases and J by 2 bases, with 11 bases left in between. The V gene's germline CDR1 is MNHEY and CDR2 SVGEGT. CDR3 length: 13 amino acids. CDR3 sequence reads: CASSLQDTYEQYV. CDR3 coding DNA: TGTGCCAGCAGCTTACAGGACACCTACGAGCAGTACGTC.

The V and J genes are TRBV4-1 and TRBJ2-3; D perhaps matches TRBD1 (6 bases). Germline V gene lookup returns CDR1 MGHRA and CDR2 YSYEKL. V gave up 1 base and J gave up 4 bases, with 12 bases separating them. The CDR3 is 15 residues long. CDR3 coding DNA: TGCGCCAGCAGCCAAGGAGACAGGCTTCCAGATACGCAGTATTTT. Its translation: CASSQGDRLPDTQYF.

Many counts were recorded for this clonotype. The genes are TRBV7-9 and TRBJ2-1; no clear D. CDR3 length equals 10 residues. The germline CDR1 and CDR2 sequences are SEHNR and FQNEAQ (reference sequence). The ends were cut back, 5 bases at V and 5 bases at J, with 1 base in the middle. CDR3 region: CASSDNEQFF. The CDR3 DNA sequence: TGTGCCAGCAGCGACAATGAGCAGTTCTTC.

The chain is built from TRBV18 and TRBJ1-4; D gene uncertain. Germline CDR1 is KGHSH and CDR2 is LQKENI. The V end lost 0 bases, the J end lost 4 bases, and 3 bases lay between the germline ends. The CDR3 contains 13 residues. CDR3 sequence: CASSPPGNEKLFF. The CDR3 nucleotides are TGTGCCAGCTCACCACCGGGTAATGAAAAACTGTTTTTT. The variable domain in full, completed from reference TRBV18 and TRBJ1-4, reads NAGVMQNPRHLVRRRGQEARLRCSPMKGHSHVYWYRQLPEEGLKFMVYLQKENIIDESGMPKERFSAEFPKEGPSILRIQQVVRGDSAAYFCASSPPGNEKLFFGSGTQLSVL.

This clonotype was counted only a few times. This chain joins TRBV4-3 and TRBJ1-3; D is undetermined. The CDR3 is made up of 14 amino acids. Trimming took off 3 bases at V and 5 bases at J, with 11 bases between the two ends. The V gene's germline CDR1 is LGHNA and CDR2 YSLEER. CDR3 nucleotide sequence: TGCGCCAGCAGCCACCCCCCGCCCCGAAACACCATATATTTT. Protein: CASSHPPPRNTIYF.

The sample holds a few counts of this clonotype. The genes are TRBV6-6 and TRBJ2-5, with a possible D match to TRBD2 (5 bases). CDR1 MNHNY and CDR2 SVGAGI come from the germline V gene (reference sequence). This CDR3 contains 14 residues. The ends were cut back, 0 bases at V and 7 bases at J, with 12 bases in the middle. CDR3 bases: TGTGCCAGCAGTTACTCGACGGTTGGAGGGACCCAGTACTTC. This translates into CASSYSTVGGTQYF.

This sequence joins TRBV20-1 and TRBJ2-7, with D possibly matching TRBD1 (5 bases). CDR3 length: 14 amino acids. V lost 2 bases and J 0 bases, leaving 11 bases between the germline ends. Germline V gene sequence: CDR1 DFQATT, CDR2 SNEGSKA (reference sequence). The CDR3: CSARRDSGSYEQYF. The CDR3 bases are TGCAGTGCTAGACGAGACAGTGGCTCCTACGAGCAGTACTTC.

This clonotype occurred a few times. This chain links TRBV5-6 with TRBJ2-1; 10 bases fit TRBD2. Germline trimming cut 5 bases from V and 0 bases from J; bases unmatched to any gene: 8. Germline CDR1 and CDR2: SGHDT and YYEEEE. The CDR3 spans 17 residues. The CDR3 sequence is CASRRGSGGSSYNEQFF. As DNA, the CDR3 is TGTGCCAGCAGGAGGGGTAGCGGGGGGAGCTCCTACAATGAGCAGTTCTTC.

This chain links TRBV4-1 with TRBJ2-5; the D is unclear. The CDR3 length is 16 residues. The germline V gene has CDR1 MGHRA and CDR2 YSYEKL. V was shortened by 2 bases and J by 7 bases, with 20 bases between the two germline ends. The CDR3 coding sequence is TGCGCCAGCAGCCAAAAAAGGATATCCTATCCGGGGACCCAGTACTTC. It is translated as CASSQKRISYPGTQYF.

The sample holds a few counts of this clonotype. The chain recombines TRBV4-3 with TRBJ2-5; unclear D gene. Germline values: CDR1 LGHNA, CDR2 YSLEER. The CDR3 length is 18 residues. Trimming shortened V by 3 bases and J by 0 bases, and 20 bases separated the two germline ends. CDR3 protein: CASSQRRIEGPYQETQYF. In DNA form, the CDR3 reads TGCGCCAGCAGCCAGCGTCGTATTGAAGGACCTTACCAAGAGACCCAGTACTTC.

This clonotype was recorded a few times. This chain uses TRBV19 with TRBJ2-1; 9 nucleotides align to TRBD1. Germline loops: CDR1 LNHDA, CDR2 SQIVND (reference sequence). The J segment lost 7 bases and the V segment lost 2 bases, leaving 3 bases of the junction unmatched. The CDR3 is made up of 14 amino acids. The CDR3 protein is CASSIPGTGNEQFF. For the CDR3, the DNA is TGTGCCAGTAGTATACCCGGGACAGGGAATGAGCAGTTCTTC.

This clonotype has a count of ten or more. The chain uses TRBV6-6 and TRBJ2-1, with D possibly matching TRBD1 (6 bases). The CDR3 spans 16 residues. Trimming took off 2 bases at V and 8 bases at J, with 19 bases between the two ends. Germline V gene data show CDR1 as MNHNY and CDR2 as SVGAGI (reference sequence). The CDR3 DNA follows: TGTGCCAGCAGTTACCAATACAGGGCCGACGGGGATGAGCAGTTCTTC. Translation: CASSYQYRADGDEQFF.

This clonotype was counted only a few times. This chain joins TRBV4-1 and TRBJ2-7; unclear D gene. The CDR3 totals 14 residues. CDR1 is MGHRA, CDR2 YSYEKL, per germline. Trimming took 3 bases from V and 1 from J, leaving 10 bases between them. The CDR3 bases are TGCGCCAGCAGCCAGTGGGCCGCGTCCTACGAGCAGTACTTC. Protein product: CASSQWAASYEQYF.

This clonotype turned up a few times. The chain recombines TRBV20-1 with TRBJ2-1; tentative D call: TRBD1 (5 bases). The germline V gene encodes CDR1 DFQATT and CDR2 SNEGSKA (reference sequence). V was pared by 1 base and J by 10 bases, with 11 bases between. The CDR3 totals 12 residues. The CDR3 bases are TGCAGTGCTAGAGTTGAGACAGCAGAGCAGTTCTTC. Its translation: CSARVETAEQFF.

The chain carries TRBV24-1 and TRBJ2-3; D might be TRBD2 (5 bases). The CDR3 is made up of 16 amino acids. Looked up from germline, CDR1 is KGHDR and CDR2 is SFDVKD. Trimming removed 3 bases at V and 5 bases at J, with 17 bases between. The CDR3 region is CATSDQTRPGGDTQYF. Here the CDR3 DNA reads TGTGCCACCAGTGATCAAACAAGACCAGGAGGAGATACGCAGTATTTT.

In this sample, this clonotype turned up a few times. This chain connects TRBV28 to TRBJ2-3; D may be TRBD1 or TRBD2 (5 bases each). Looked up from germline, CDR1 is MDHEN and CDR2 is SYDVKM. The CDR3 consists of 21 residues. V lost 3 bases and J 4 bases, leaving 32 bases between the germline ends. In nucleotides, the CDR3 is TGTGCCAGCAGTTTTTTGTTATCGGGAATGGCTGGGCCAGGGTCGCCAGATACGCAGTATTTT. Encoded protein: CASSFLLSGMAGPGSPDTQYF. Supplemented by reference TRBV28 and TRBJ2-3, the full variable domain reads DVKVTQSSRYLVKRTGEKVFLECVQDMDHENMFWYRQDPGLGLRLIYFSYDVKMKEKGDIPEGYSVSREKKERFSLILESASTNQTSMYLCASSFLLSGMAGPGSPDTQYFGPGTRLTVL.

The J gene is TRBJ2-1, the V gene TRBV20-1, with TRBD2 matching over 12 bases. Germline lookup yields CDR1 DFQATT and CDR2 SNEGSKA (reference sequence). This CDR3 contains 18 residues. J lost 2 bases, V lost 2 bases, and 10 bases had no gene match. CDR3: CSARFTSGGPPAYNEQFF. DNA for the CDR3: TGCAGTGCTAGATTCACTAGCGGGGGGCCTCCCGCCTACAATGAGCAGTTCTTC.

This clonotype was seen a handful of times. The chain recombines TRBV5-1 with TRBJ2-3; D call uncertain. Germline V lookup: CDR1 SGHRS, CDR2 YFSETQ. V lost 1 base to trimming and J lost 3 bases, with 12 bases between them. The CDR3 spans 15 residues. The CDR3, as DNA: TGCGCCAGCAGCTTGAGCGCAGTCGAAACAGATACGCAGTATTTT. Amino acid sequence: CASSLSAVETDTQYF.

This clonotype was seen a handful of times. The chain employs TRBV3-1 and TRBJ2-5; no reliable D call. V was clipped by 0 bases and J by 1 base, with 9 bases between them. The CDR3 consists of 15 residues. Germline V lookup: CDR1 LGHDT, CDR2 YNNKEL (reference sequence). The CDR3 DNA is TGTGCCAGCAGCCAAGACCTTGCGGTCCAAGAGACCCAGTACTTC. Protein: CASSQDLAVQETQYF.